The source of this TCR beta chain is a study of T cell responses to AZD1222 COVID-19 vaccine. TCRdb's copy holds only in-frame clones and misses some; the assay was immunoSEQ multiplex PCR. The sample records nearly 95,000 clones, 80% to 90% being singletons. V lost 1 base and J lost 0; bases outside the gene matches: 2. The germline V gene has CDR1 SEHNR and CDR2 FQNEAQ (reference sequence). CDR3 length equals 16 residues. The source was peripheral blood, collected 28 days after the second AZD1222 dose. The clonotype comes from an adult who received the AZD1222 COVID-19 vaccine. This rearrangement joins TRBV7-9 to TRBJ1-2; 10 bases are a match to TRBD1. CDR3: CASSLGQGATNYGYTF. In nucleotides, the CDR3 is TGTGCCAGCAGCTTAGGACAGGGGGCGACTAACTATGGCTACACCTTC.